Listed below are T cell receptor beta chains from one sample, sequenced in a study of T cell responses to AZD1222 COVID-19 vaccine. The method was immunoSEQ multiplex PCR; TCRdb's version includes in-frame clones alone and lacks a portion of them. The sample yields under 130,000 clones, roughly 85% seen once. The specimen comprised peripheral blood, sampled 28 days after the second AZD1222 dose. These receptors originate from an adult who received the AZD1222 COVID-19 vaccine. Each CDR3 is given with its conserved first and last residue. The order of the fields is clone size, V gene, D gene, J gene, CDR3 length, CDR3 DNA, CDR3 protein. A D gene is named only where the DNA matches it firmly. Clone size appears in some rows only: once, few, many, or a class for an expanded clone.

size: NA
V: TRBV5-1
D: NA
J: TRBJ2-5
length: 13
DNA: TGCGCCAGCAGCTCCCTGACGCAAGAGACCCAGTACTTC
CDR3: CASSSLTQETQYF

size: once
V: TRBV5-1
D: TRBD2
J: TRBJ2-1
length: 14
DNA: TGCGCCAGCAGCTTGGCCCCCCCTAGCGGCGAGCAGTTCTTC
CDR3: CASSLAPPSGEQFF

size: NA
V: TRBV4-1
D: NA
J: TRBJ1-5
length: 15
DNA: TGCGCCAGCAGCCAAGTAACAGGGAGCAATCAGCCCCAGCATTTT
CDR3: CASSQVTGSNQPQHF

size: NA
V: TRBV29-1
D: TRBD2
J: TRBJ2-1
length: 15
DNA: TGCAGCGCTGGGTTAACTAGCGGCGTGCTTAATGAGCAGTTCTTC
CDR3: CSAGLTSGVLNEQFF

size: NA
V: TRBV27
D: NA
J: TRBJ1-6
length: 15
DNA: TGTGCCAGCAGTCCTCACCGACCGGATAATTCACCCCTCCACTTT
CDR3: CASSPHRPDNSPLHF

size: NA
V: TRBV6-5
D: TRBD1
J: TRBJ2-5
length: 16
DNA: TGTGCCAGCAGTTACAGGACAGGGTGGGGACGGGAGACCCAGTACTTC
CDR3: CASSYRTGWGRETQYF

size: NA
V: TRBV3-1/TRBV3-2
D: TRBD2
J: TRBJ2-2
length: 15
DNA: TGTGCCAGCACCCTAGCGGGAGGGAACACCGGGGAGCTGTTTTTT
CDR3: CASTLAGGNTGELFF

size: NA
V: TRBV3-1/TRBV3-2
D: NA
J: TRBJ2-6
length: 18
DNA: TGTGCCAGCAGCCAAGATGTACAGGGTGTTTCTGGGGCCAACGTCCTGACTTTC
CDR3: CASSQDVQGVSGANVLTF

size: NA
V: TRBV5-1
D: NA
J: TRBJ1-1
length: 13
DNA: TGCGCCAGCAAGGGCGGGATGAACACTGAAGCTTTCTTT
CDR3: CASKGGMNTEAFF

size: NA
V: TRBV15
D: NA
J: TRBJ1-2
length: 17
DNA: TGTGCCACCAGCAGACCGACCGGCGAACAATCCCCAAATGGCTACACCTTC
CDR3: CATSRPTGEQSPNGYTF

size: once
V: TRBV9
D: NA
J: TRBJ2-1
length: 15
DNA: TGTGCCAGCAGCCATCAACCCAGCTCCTACAATGAGCAGTTCTTC
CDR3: CASSHQPSSYNEQFF

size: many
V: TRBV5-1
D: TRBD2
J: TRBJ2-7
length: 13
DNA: TGCGCCAGCAGCTTCGGGGGGACCTACGAGCAGTACTTC
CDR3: CASSFGGTYEQYF

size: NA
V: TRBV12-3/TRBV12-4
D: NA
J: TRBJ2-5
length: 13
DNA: TGTGCCAGCAGTTTAGTAAACGAAGAGACCCAGTACTTC
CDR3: CASSLVNEETQYF

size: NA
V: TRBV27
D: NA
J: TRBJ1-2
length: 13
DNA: TGTGCCAGCAGTCTGACATATAACTATGGCTACACCTTC
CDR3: CASSLTYNYGYTF

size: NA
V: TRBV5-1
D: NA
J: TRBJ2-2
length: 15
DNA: TGCGCCAGCACCCACAAGAGTGGCGTCACCGGGGAGCTGTTTTTT
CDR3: CASTHKSGVTGELFF

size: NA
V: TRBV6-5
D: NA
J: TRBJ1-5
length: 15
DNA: TGTGCCAGCAGGAGGGGGTTGCAGAGCAATCAGCCCCAGCATTTT
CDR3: CASRRGLQSNQPQHF